The 5 T cell receptor beta chains below all came from one sample that was sequenced in a study of shared T cell receptors in the human thymus. Only in-frame clones appear in the TCRdb table, and some are missing; sequencing was by immunoSEQ multiplex PCR. The repertoire holds 650,000 to 950,000 clones, with approximately 83% as singletons. These data also formed part of another study, on human thymus T cells.

Sequences were obtained from thymocytes. These receptors all stem from a girl under three years old with a congenital heart defect.

The J gene is TRBJ2-5, the V gene TRBV7-3; 7 bases match TRBD2. The CDR3 has 15 residues. The junction had 5 bases not matched to a gene; V was cut back by 4 bases and J by 0 bases. The germline gives CDR1 SGHTA, CDR2 FQGTGA. The DNA for the CDR3 is TGTGCCAGCAGCTCAGGGAGGGACGACCAAGAGACCCAGTACTTC. Protein sequence: CASSSGRDDQETQYF. The full variable domain, completed using reference TRBV7-3 and TRBJ2-5, is GAGVSQTPSNKVTEKGKYVELRCDPISGHTALYWYRQSLGQGPEFLIYFQGTGAADDSGLPNDRFFAVRPEGSVSTLKIQRTERGDSAVYLCASSSGRDDQETQYFGPGTRLLVL.

This chain connects TRBV27 to TRBJ2-3; D is unresolved. The V gene lost 5 bases and the J gene lost 6 bases, with 12 bases spanning the gap. The CDR3 runs to 13 residues. Germline CDR1 is MNHEY and CDR2 is SMNVEV (reference sequence). Here the CDR3 reads CASSQSRPDTQYF. DNA for the CDR3: TGTGCCAGCAGTCAAAGCCGCCCGGATACGCAGTATTTT.

This rearrangement joins TRBV10-3 to TRBJ1-6; D might be TRBD1 (6 bases). Looked up from germline, CDR1 is ENHRY and CDR2 is SYGVKD. Trimming removed 7 bases at V and 0 bases at J, with 10 bases between. This CDR3 is built from 15 residues. In DNA, the CDR3 is TGTGCCATCAAAGGACAGAGCTCCTATAATTCACCCCTCCACTTT. It specifies CAIKGQSSYNSPLHF.

The chain links TRBV6-1 to TRBJ2-7; 8 nucleotides agree with TRBD2. Trimming at V came to 0 bases and at J to 4 bases, leaving 5 bases not matched to a gene. Germline V gives CDR1 MNHNS, CDR2 SASEGT. The CDR3 is 15 amino acids. CDR3 sequence (DNA): TGTGCCAGCAGTGAAGCGAATGCGGGGGGATACGAGCAGTACTTC. As protein: CASSEANAGGYEQYF.

This sequence joins TRBV7-6 and TRBJ1-2; TRBD1 agrees at 7 bases. V trimming: 3 bases; J trimming: 3 bases; junction bases outside the gene matches: 1. Germline CDR1 and CDR2: SGHVS and FNYEAQ. The CDR3 spans 13 residues. The CDR3 DNA reads as TGTGCCAGCAGCTTGGACAGGCACTATGGCTACACCTTC. The encoded protein is CASSLDRHYGYTF.